These 17 T cell receptor beta chains originate from one sample sequenced in a study of shared clonotypes between healthy human individuals. Naive CD8 isolation took CD45RO-negative cells positively selected for CCR7 and excluded terminally differentiated effector memory CD45RA+ cells. Clones were read by immunoSEQ multiplex PCR, and TCRdb kept only the in-frame ones, dropping some. The sample lists nearly 2 million clones, 85% to 95% occurring once. The sample comprised naive CD8+ T cells sorted from blood. The receptors were sampled from a man younger than 30 in good health.

Written as DNA, the CDR3 is TGTGCCAGCAGCTTGTTCGAGGGGATAGTAACCTACGAGCAGTACTTC. Protein sequence: CASSLFEGIVTYEQYF. The chain is built from TRBV5-6 and TRBJ2-7, with D tentatively TRBD1 or TRBD2 (5 bases each). CDR1 is SGHDT, CDR2 YYEEEE, per germline. This CDR3 spans 16 amino acids. Trimming removed 1 base from V and 2 bases from J, with 16 bases in between.

This chain joins TRBV29-1 and TRBJ2-2; D may be TRBD2 (6 bases). CDR1 and CDR2 from the germline V gene are SQVTM and ANQGSEA. V was pared by 0 bases and J by 5 bases, with 13 bases between. The CDR3 runs to 15 residues. For the CDR3, the DNA is TGCAGCGTTGAAGATCTCCTGGAGGGGACCGGGGAGCTGTTTTTT. Amino acids: CSVEDLLEGTGELFF.

The CDR3, as DNA: TGTGCCAGCAGTTACACGGACACACTCAATGAGCAGTTCTTC. Its protein is CASSYTDTLNEQFF. V usage is TRBV6-6 and J usage is TRBJ2-1; tentatively, D is TRBD1 (5 bases). From germline, CDR1 is MNHNY and CDR2 SVGAGI (reference sequence). V was clipped by 2 bases and J by 6 bases, with 11 bases between them. The CDR3 covers 14 residues.

This chain connects TRBV5-6 to TRBJ2-1; a weak D match, TRBD2 (6 bases). Looked up from germline, CDR1 is SGHDT and CDR2 is YYEEEE. CDR3 length: 13 amino acids. V shed 6 bases and J shed 8 bases, with 15 bases lying between them. Written as DNA, the CDR3 is TGTGCCAGCACCTTTGGAGGGCGCTATGAGCAGTTCTTC. Protein sequence: CASTFGGRYEQFF. Complete variable domain (other parts from reference TRBV5-6 and TRBJ2-1): DAGVTQSPTHLIKTRGQQVTLRCSPKSGHDTVSWYQQALGQGPQFIFQYYEEEERQRGNFPDRFSGHQFPNYSSELNVNALLLGDSALYLCASTFGGRYEQFFGPGTRLTVL.

The rearrangement joins TRBV19 to TRBJ1-2; D gene unclear. Germline V gives CDR1 LNHDA, CDR2 SQIVND (reference sequence). V lost 3 bases, J lost 2 bases, and 7 bases lay in between. The CDR3 is made up of 13 amino acids. The chain's CDR3 is CASSMSENYGYTF. CDR3 sequence (DNA): TGTGCCAGTAGTATGAGTGAGAACTATGGCTACACCTTC.

This chain connects TRBV7-8 to TRBJ1-4; TRBD1 matches 7 bases. V lost 4 bases, J lost 8 bases, and 7 bases stayed unmatched. This CDR3 has 14 residues. Germline lookup yields CDR1 SGHVS and CDR2 FQNEAQ. The CDR3 sequence: CASSSTGLDEKLFF. In nucleotides, the CDR3 is TGTGCCAGCAGCTCGACAGGGTTGGACGAAAAACTGTTTTTT.

With respect to this clone: This same CDR3 is encoded by further DNA sequences in the sample. V and J are TRBV4-2 and TRBJ2-2, with D uncertain. Germline assignment: CDR1 LGHNA and CDR2 YNFKEQ. The germline V and J ends were trimmed by 2 bases and 1 base, with 5 bases remaining between them. The CDR3 runs to 14 residues. The CDR3 DNA reads TGTGCCAGCAGCCAAACCGAGAACACCGGGGAGCTGTTTTTT. Translation: CASSQTENTGELFF.

The chain employs TRBV9 and TRBJ2-3; D not resolved. There are 15 residues in the CDR3. V was cut by 4 bases and J by 1 base, with 13 bases left in between. Germline CDR1 is SGDLS and CDR2 is YYNGEE. CDR3 bases: TGTGCCAGCAGCCTCTGGGATGGTGGCACAGATACGCAGTATTTT. Translating gives CASSLWDGGTDTQYF.

The chain employs TRBV19 and TRBJ2-7, with TRBD2 matching over 13 bases. The V and J ends lost 4 bases and 4 bases, in that order; junction bases with no gene match: 1. Looked up from germline, CDR1 is LNHDA and CDR2 is SQIVND (reference sequence). The CDR3 is 14 residues long. The CDR3: CASSTGLAGYEQYF. In nucleotides, the CDR3 is TGTGCCAGTAGTACGGGACTAGCGGGGTACGAGCAGTACTTC.

The chain links TRBV10-1 to TRBJ2-7; D is possibly TRBD1 (6 bases). Between the trimmed V and J ends, which lost 3 bases and 2 bases, there was a span of 11 bases. In germline, CDR1 is WNHNN, CDR2 SYGVQD (reference sequence). The CDR3 is 14 residues long. CDR3 residues: CASSEYEGAYEQYF. The CDR3, as DNA: TGCGCCAGCAGTGAATATGAGGGGGCCTACGAGCAGTACTTC.

The chain couples TRBV6-5 to TRBJ1-2, with D uncertain. Trimming shortened V by 5 bases and J by 10 bases, and 11 bases separated the two germline ends. CDR1 and CDR2 from the germline V gene are MNHEY and SVGAGI. The CDR3 extends over 11 amino acids. CDR3 protein: CASSESTTYTF. The DNA for the CDR3 is TGTGCCAGCAGTGAATCCACTACCTACACCTTC.

The chain couples TRBV6-1 to TRBJ2-1, with unresolved D. The V end was cut by 2 bases, the J end by 9 bases, with 8 bases between. This CDR3 has 12 residues. Germline values: CDR1 MNHNS, CDR2 SASEGT. The CDR3 coding sequence is TGTGCCAGCAGTGAATACCTGGGTGAGCAGTTCTTC. This codes for CASSEYLGEQFF.

Comments on this clone: Other nucleotide sequences from this sample produce the same CDR3. The chain is built from TRBV30 and TRBJ2-7; TRBD1 matches 11 bases. This CDR3 is 14 amino acids long. J lost 5 bases, V lost 1 base, and 4 bases had no gene match. Germline CDR1 and CDR2: GTSNPN and SVGIG (reference sequence). The CDR3 loop reads CAWSDGTGGDEQYF. The DNA of the CDR3 is TGTGCCTGGAGTGATGGGACAGGGGGGGACGAGCAGTACTTC.

Concerning this clone: The junction departs from the called germline gene at one end, perhaps through a read error. V and J are TRBV13 and TRBJ2-6, with 13 bases identical to TRBD2. From germline, CDR1 is PRHDT and CDR2 FYEKMQ (reference sequence). This CDR3 spans 17 amino acids. The CDR3 reads CASSVGLAGAGANVLTF. The CDR3 DNA sequence: TGTGCCAGCAGCGTAGGACTAGCGGGAGCTGGGGCCAACGTCCTGACTTTC.

The rearrangement links TRBV7-9 to TRBJ1-5, with 8 positions matching TRBD1. Trimming cost V 7 bases and J 7 bases; bases outside gene matches: 3. The germline gives CDR1 SEHNR, CDR2 FQNEAQ (reference sequence). This CDR3 contains 12 residues. The CDR3 DNA reads as TGTGCCAGCACTGGACAGGGCCAGCCCCAGCATTTT. It codes for CASTGQGQPQHF. The complete variable domain, with remaining parts taken from reference TRBV7-9 and TRBJ1-5, reads DTGVSQNPRHKITKRGQNVTFRCDPISEHNRLYWYRQTLGQGPEFLTYFQNEAQLEKSRLLSDRFSAERPKGSFSTLEIQRTEQGDSAMYLCASTGQGQPQHFGDGTRLSIL.

J is TRBJ2-1 and V is TRBV6-1; the D gene is possibly TRBD2 (6 bases). V lost 7 bases and J lost 7, with 20 bases in between. This CDR3 contains 15 residues. Germline V gives CDR1 MNHNS, CDR2 SASEGT. The CDR3: CASNEGRGSGNEQFF. DNA of the CDR3: TGTGCCAGCAACGAAGGCCGCGGTAGCGGTAATGAGCAGTTCTTC.

A word on this clone: An end of the junction differs from the germline gene, which may be a read error. The chain couples TRBV7-7 to TRBJ2-1; weak D call: TRBD2 (6 bases). The CDR3 length is 16 residues. Germline V gene lookup returns CDR1 SSHAT and CDR2 FNYEAQ (reference sequence). The CDR3 DNA is TGTGCTAGCAGCTTAGCGGCAGGGTCGACCTACAATGAGCAGTTCTTC. It yields the protein CASSLAAGSTYNEQFF.